Described below is a single T cell receptor (beta chain) sequence and its context. The sample belongs to a study of shared clonotypes between healthy human individuals. About the study: Plates per donor: three CD4 naive, three CD4 memory, two CD8 naive, one CD8 memory.

Every one of the donors was a Caucasian adult that lived in Nashville, Tennessee. V lost 3 bases, J lost 5 bases, and 20 bases lay in between. CDR3 length: 16 residues. Germline loops: CDR1 SGHRS, CDR2 YFSETQ. Researchers divided each subset's genomic DNA evenly across several immunoSEQ plates. TCRdb's table, derived via immunoSEQ multiplex PCR, lists solely in-frame clones and lacks some. The sample includes approximately 2,000,000 clones, 85% to 95% of them seen just once. This TCR was recovered from a man aged 18 to 35 in good health. Some clones in this sample may be carry-over from other donors' samples. Sequencing was done on a sample of naive CD4+ T cells from PBMCs. Subset defined: CD45RA+ positively selected. The gene calls are TRBV5-1 and TRBJ2-5; possibly TRBD1 or TRBD2 for D (6 bases each). In DNA, the CDR3 is TGCGCCAGCAGCTGGGAAGGGGGAAATGGAGGGGAGACCCAGTACTTC. This gives the protein CASSWEGGNGGETQYF.